This is a list of T cell receptor beta chains from one sample in a study of Ad26.COV2.S vaccination and SARS-CoV-2 variants. Method: immunoSEQ multiplex PCR; TCRdb's copy keeps in-frame clones and lacks some. The sample holds about 480,000 clones, around 88% seen once. This sample comprised peripheral blood, obtained in a trial of Ad26.COV2.S vaccine versus placebo. The receptors here all came from a person between 18 and 65 years old who received the Ad26.COV2.S COVID-19 vaccine or a placebo. CDR3s include the opening cysteine and the closing phenylalanine or tryptophan. Fields, in order: V gene, D gene, clone size, J gene, CDR3 DNA, CDR3 protein. The D gene is left open where the match is weak. Only some rows state a clone size, as once, few, many or a class for expanded clones.

TRBV7-3	TRBD2	NA	TRBJ2-1	TGTGCCAGCAGCCCCCGGGGGGGCAGCGGAGCATACAATGAGCAGTTCTTC	CASSPRGGSGAYNEQFF
TRBV10-3	NA	NA	TRBJ2-3	TGTGCCATCAGTGGGGGTCGGGAAGGCACAGATACGCAGTATTTT	CAISGGREGTDTQYF
TRBV27	NA	NA	TRBJ1-2	TGTGCCAGCAGTCCCCTCCTAAACTATGGCTACACCTTC	CASSPLLNYGYTF
TRBV24-1	NA	NA	TRBJ1-1	TGTGCCACCAGTGGCCCTCGGAGGAACACTGAAGCTTTCTTT	CATSGPRRNTEAFF
TRBV20-1	NA	NA	TRBJ1-6	TGCAGTGGGGGCGAGGATTCACCCCTCCACTTT	CSGGEDSPLHF
TRBV28	NA	NA	TRBJ1-1	TGTGCCAGCAGTTTTTGGGGGCTTGGAGACACTGAAGCTTTCTTT	CASSFWGLGDTEAFF
TRBV5-4	TRBD1	NA	TRBJ2-5	TGTGCCAGCAGCGGACAGGGAGCAGAGACCCAGTACTTC	CASSGQGAETQYF
TRBV18	NA	few	TRBJ1-2	TGTGCCAGCTCACCACAGGGGAACTATGGCTACACCTTC	CASSPQGNYGYTF
TRBV10-3	TRBD1	NA	TRBJ2-1	TGTGCCATCAGTGAATGGCAGGGGGTGAACAATGAGCAGTTCTTC	CAISEWQGVNNEQFF
TRBV19	NA	NA	TRBJ2-7	TGTGCCAGTAGTATTGGTGGAACCTTCTACGAGCAGTACTTC	CASSIGGTFYEQYF
TRBV2	NA	NA	TRBJ2-2	TGTGCCAGCAGTGTTCGGCAGGTGTCCGGGGAGCTGTTTTTT	CASSVRQVSGELFF
TRBV2	TRBD2	NA	TRBJ2-7	TGTGCCAGCAGTGTGGCCAGGACTAGCGGGACCTCCTACGAGCAGTACTTC	CASSVARTSGTSYEQYF
TRBV5-1	TRBD2	NA	TRBJ2-1	TGCGCCAGCAGCCCAAGCGGGAGCTCCTACAATGAGCAGTTCTTC	CASSPSGSSYNEQFF
TRBV29-1	NA	few	TRBJ2-1	TGCAGCGTTGTTGTTGGAAACAATGAGCAGTTCTTC	CSVVVGNNEQFF
TRBV28	NA	NA	TRBJ2-2	TGTGCCAGCAGGAAGCAGGGGAGAATATTGGCCGGGGAGCTGTTTTTT	CASRKQGRILAGELFF